Below, 5 T cell receptor beta chains from the same sample are listed, as sequenced in a study of blood T cell repertoires in COVID-19. Produced via immunoSEQ multiplex PCR; TCRdb's table is partial and in-frame only. The repertoire includes under 100,000 clones, 70% to 90% of them detected once, and 10% to 15% sits in the top ten. Sequences were obtained from peripheral blood. The source of these receptors is a human donor in a cohort sampled during active COVID-19.

The chain couples TRBV28 to TRBJ2-4; no reliable D call. The CDR3 totals 15 residues. Germline lookup yields CDR1 MDHEN and CDR2 SYDVKM. Trimming left V 1 base short and J 1 base short, with 8 bases between. The CDR3, as DNA: TGTGCCAGCAGTTTATCGGGTGTGGCCAAAAACATTCAGTACTTC. Translating it yields CASSLSGVAKNIQYF.

The chain has TRBV20-1 and TRBJ1-2; D is ambiguous. From germline, CDR1 is DFQATT and CDR2 SNEGSKA (reference sequence). The CDR3 has 11 residues. V gave up 5 bases and J gave up 5 bases, with 9 bases separating them. The CDR3 region is CSAAQSYGYTF. CDR3 nucleotide sequence: TGCAGTGCTGCCCAGTCGTATGGCTACACCTTC.

This chain connects TRBV19 to TRBJ1-2, with 7 bases identical to TRBD1. Per the germline V gene, CDR1 is LNHDA and CDR2 is SQIVND (reference sequence). The CDR3 runs 15 residues. With 5 bases clipped from V and 0 bases from J, the junction kept 6 bases outside the gene matches. The CDR3: CASSFSGTANYGYTF. Here the CDR3 DNA reads TGTGCCAGTAGTTTTTCCGGGACAGCTAACTATGGCTACACCTTC. Full variable domain (remainder filled in from reference TRBV19 and TRBJ1-2): DGGITQSPKYLFRKEGQNVTLSCEQNLNHDAMYWYRQDPGQGLRLIYYSQIVNDFQKGDIAEGYSVSREKKESFPLTVTSAQKNPTAFYLCASSFSGTANYGYTFGSGTRLTVV.

The chain employs TRBV27 and TRBJ2-5, with 12 bases aligning to TRBD2. The CDR3 is 16 amino acids. The ends lost 4 bases at V and 7 bases at J; junction bases unmatched: 10. Germline CDR1 reads MNHEY; CDR2 reads SMNVEV (reference sequence). The CDR3 protein is CASSYILAGGPATQYF. For the CDR3, the DNA is TGTGCCAGCAGTTATATACTAGCGGGGGGCCCGGCGACCCAGTACTTC.

The V call is TRBV3-1 (or the pseudogene TRBV3-2), the J call TRBJ1-6; D is undetermined. CDR1 is LGHDT, CDR2 YNNKEL, per germline (reference sequence). The CDR3 is made up of 14 amino acids. The V gene lost 1 base and the J gene lost 8 bases, with 9 bases spanning the gap. CDR3 coding DNA: TGTGCCAGCAGCCAAGTTTCAATTGATTCACCCCTCCACTTT. Amino acids: CASSQVSIDSPLHF.